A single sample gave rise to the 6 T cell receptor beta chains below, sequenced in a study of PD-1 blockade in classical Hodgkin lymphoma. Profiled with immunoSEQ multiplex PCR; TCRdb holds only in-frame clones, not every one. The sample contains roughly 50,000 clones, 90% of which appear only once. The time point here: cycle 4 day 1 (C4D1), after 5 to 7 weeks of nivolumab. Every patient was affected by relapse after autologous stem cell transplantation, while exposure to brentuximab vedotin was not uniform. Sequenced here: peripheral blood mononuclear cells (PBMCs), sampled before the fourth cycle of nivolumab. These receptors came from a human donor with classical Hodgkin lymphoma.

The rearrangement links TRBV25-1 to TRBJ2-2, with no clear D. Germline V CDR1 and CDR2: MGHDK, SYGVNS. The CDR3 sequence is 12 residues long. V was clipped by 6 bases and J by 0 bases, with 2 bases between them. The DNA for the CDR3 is TGTGCCAGCAGGCCGAACACCGGGGAGCTGTTTTTT. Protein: CASRPNTGELFF.

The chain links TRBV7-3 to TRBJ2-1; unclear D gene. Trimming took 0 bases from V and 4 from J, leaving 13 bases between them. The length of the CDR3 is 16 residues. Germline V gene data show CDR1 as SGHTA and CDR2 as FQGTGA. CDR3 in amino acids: CASSLTAQSRYNEQFF. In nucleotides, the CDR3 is TGTGCCAGCAGCTTAACGGCGCAGTCTAGGTACAATGAGCAGTTCTTC.

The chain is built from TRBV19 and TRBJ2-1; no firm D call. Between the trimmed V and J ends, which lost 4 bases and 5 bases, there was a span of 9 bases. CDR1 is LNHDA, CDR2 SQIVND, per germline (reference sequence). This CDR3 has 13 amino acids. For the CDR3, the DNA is TGTGCCAGTAGTACGGTGTTCCACAATGAGCAGTTCTTC. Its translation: CASSTVFHNEQFF.

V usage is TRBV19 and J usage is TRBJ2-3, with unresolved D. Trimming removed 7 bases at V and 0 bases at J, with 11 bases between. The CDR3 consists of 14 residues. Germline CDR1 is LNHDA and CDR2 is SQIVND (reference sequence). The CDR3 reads CASKRSFSTDTQYF. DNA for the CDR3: TGTGCCAGTAAGAGGTCTTTTAGCACAGATACGCAGTATTTT.

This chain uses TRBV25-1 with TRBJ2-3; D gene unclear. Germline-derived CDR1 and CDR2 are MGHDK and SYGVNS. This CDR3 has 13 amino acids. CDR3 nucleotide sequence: TGTGCGCTATTTCTCAGCCGTCAGGATACGCAGTATTTT. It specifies CALFLSRQDTQYF.

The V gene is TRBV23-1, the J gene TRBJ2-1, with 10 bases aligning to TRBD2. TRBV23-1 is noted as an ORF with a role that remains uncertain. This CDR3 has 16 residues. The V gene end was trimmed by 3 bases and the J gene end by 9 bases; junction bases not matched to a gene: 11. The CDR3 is CASSHPGLATCCEQFF. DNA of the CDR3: TGCGCCAGCAGTCACCCGGGACTAGCGACTTGTTGTGAGCAGTTCTTC.